This paragraph reports one T cell receptor beta chain. The entry originates in a study of blood T cell repertoires in COVID-19. The overall study: Sites in the United States, Italy and Spain provided acute and convalescent COVID-19 samples. Sample material is recorded as cDNA or gDNA derived from T cells, B-cell-depleted T cells, or PBMCs.

V was pared by 7 bases and J by 4 bases, with 18 bases between. The germline CDR1 and CDR2 sequences are LNHDA and SQIVND (reference sequence). The CDR3 has 15 residues. Original methodology: Counts of nucleated cells, estimated from reference gene primer amplification, were obtained. TCRdb's table, derived via immunoSEQ multiplex PCR, lists solely in-frame clones and lacks some. The DNA was the basis for D and trimming; V, J and clone size are from that table. The sample has roughly 130,000 clones, over 75% seen once. The chain has TRBV19 and TRBJ2-3, with D possibly TRBD1 on 5 matching bases. Sample: peripheral blood. This receptor was taken from a woman in her fifties or sixties with acute or convalescent COVID-19. The CDR3 coding sequence is TGTGCCAGTACCATCCCAGGGCCCGTGGCAGATACGCAGTATTTT. Its protein product is CASTIPGPVADTQYF.